The entry below gives a single TCR beta chain sequence along with its context. Only in-frame clones appear in the TCRdb table, and some are missing; sequencing was by immunoSEQ multiplex PCR. This table holds about 270,000 clones, 91% found once. This sample stems from a study of blood T cell repertoires in COVID-19. This CDR3 is built from 15 residues. Losses at the gene ends were 5 bases for V and 5 bases for J; bases not matched to a gene: 8. Germline V gives CDR1 MNHEY, CDR2 SMNVEV (reference sequence). The chain employs TRBV27 and TRBJ1-2, with 10 bases fitting TRBD1. This TCR was recovered from a man aged 40-49 years who had been exposed to COVID-19. Sample: PBMCs or T cells enriched from blood (not recorded which). CDR3: CASSPRDRGSYGYTF. CDR3 DNA: TGTGCCAGCAGTCCTCGGGACAGGGGTTCATATGGCTACACCTTC.